This T cell receptor (beta chain) appears in the sequencing data of a study of beta chain features in type 1 diabetes. V lost 0 bases and J lost 2; bases outside the gene matches: 2. The V gene's germline CDR1 is SGHRS and CDR2 YFSETQ. The CDR3 consists of 16 residues. Isolated RNA was reverse transcribed in full, so expressed TCRB transcripts were sequenced. An average of about 3.6 million reads was obtained for naive, central memory and regulatory T cell samples. Data came from immunoSEQ multiplex PCR; TCRdb stores just in-frame clones and leaves some out. The sample lists some 370,000 clones; over 8.5% were seen once. Study results and limitations: People with Type 1 diabetes carried modestly yet significantly shorter TCRB CDR3s in all four CD4+ subsets.

This clone has just a few counts. No antigen is known for it. Other DNA sequences within the sample encode an identical CDR3. This clonotype was obtained from a man aged 30-40 years with type 1 diabetes. Sequenced input: central memory CD4+ T cells from blood. The genes are TRBV5-1 and TRBJ2-1, with 10 bases identical to TRBD2. DNA of the CDR3: TGCGCCAGCAGCTTGGAGCTAGCGGGGGCCTACAATGAGCAGTTCTTC. The encoded protein is CASSLELAGAYNEQFF.